In its sample, the clone carrying this T cell receptor (beta chain) was seen a few times. The sample comes from a study of T cells in Graves' hyperthyroidism and ophthalmopathy. It was RNA transcripts that yielded the amplified TCR beta CDR3 regions. The HTBI primer set drove a first-round RT-PCR of the TCR CDR3. Using its own MiXCR run on the multiplex PCR reads, TCRdb lists one record per CDR3 protein. The sample contains more than 500,000 distinct CDR3 sequences, 15% to 20% of which appear only once. The CDR3 totals 14 residues. Germline V gives CDR1 MNHNS, CDR2 SASEGT. Trimming removed 6 bases at V and 2 bases at J, with 13 bases between.

The sequence was collected from a woman in her 30s with Graves' hyperthyroidism. The sequencing sample was made of blood. This sequence joins TRBV6-1 and TRBJ1-1; D is possibly TRBD1 (5 bases). The DNA for the CDR3 is TGTGCCAGCAGGGACACCGGGGCAAACACTGAAGCTTTCTTT. As protein: CASRDTGANTEAFF.